Each of the 19 T cell receptor beta chains below was sequenced from the same sample in a study of T cell repertoires in cytomegalovirus infection. TCRdb recomputed calls from the reads with MiXCR, one row per CDR3 protein. The sample has fewer than 900,000 distinct CDR3 sequences; 25% to 30% are singletons. Their cognate antigens are unknown. The specimen comprised cultured CD8+ T cells from PBMCs, sampled from culture after CMV antigen stimulation. These receptors were taken from a human donor in good health (CMV status not recorded). Some clones in this sample may be carry-over from other donors' samples.

The J gene is TRBJ1-2, the V gene TRBV12-3 or TRBV12-4; 7 positions match TRBD1. V lost 5 bases, J lost 4 bases, and 7 bases stayed unmatched. The CDR3 is made up of 14 amino acids. The CDR3 nucleotides read TGTGCCAGCAGTCGGTCCAGGGGGGGCTATGGCTACACCTTC. It encodes CASSRSRGGYGYTF.

The chain employs TRBV7-3 and TRBJ2-3; TRBD2 is a possible D gene (6 bases). The germline CDR1 and CDR2 sequences are SGHTA and FQGTGA. The CDR3 has 18 residues. The V end lost 5 bases, the J end lost 1 base, and 22 bases lay between the germline ends. For the CDR3, the DNA is TGTGCCAGCAGCCCCCAGGAGGGGATGGGTTTAGGCACAGATACGCAGTATTTT. It is translated as CASSPQEGMGLGTDTQYF.

The chain carries TRBV7-9 and TRBJ1-1; D unclear. The CDR3 length is 14 residues. Germline-derived CDR1 and CDR2 are SEHNR and FQNEAQ (reference sequence). Trimming removed 5 bases from V and 2 bases from J, with 12 bases in between. The CDR3 bases are TGTGCCAGCAGCGGCATCGCGGGAAACACTGAAGCTTTCTTT. This translates into CASSGIAGNTEAFF.

This clonotype was seen a handful of times. The chain is built from TRBV28 and TRBJ2-7, with 7 bases aligning to TRBD2. The V and J ends lost 3 bases and 3 bases, in that order; junction bases with no gene match: 5. Germline lookup yields CDR1 MDHEN and CDR2 SYDVKM. CDR3 length equals 14 residues. The CDR3 DNA is TGTGCCAGCAGTTTTTCGGGGGACTACTACGAGCAGTACGTC. Translated, it gives CASSFSGDYYEQYV.

This clonotype was seen only a few times. The rearrangement uses TRBV2 and TRBJ2-3; D is unclear. V lost 2 bases and J lost 4, with 13 bases in between. Germline values: CDR1 SNHLY, CDR2 FYNNEI. The CDR3 extends over 15 amino acids. The CDR3 is CASSEFEDLADTQYF. The CDR3 DNA is TGTGCCAGCAGTGAATTCGAGGACCTCGCAGATACGCAGTATTTT.

CDR3 DNA: TGTGCCAGCAGTTTAAGTTCCTCTGCAGGAGGGAGGGGCTACACCTTC. Translated: CASSLSSSAGGRGYTF. The chain has TRBV27 and TRBJ1-2; D unclear. This CDR3 contains 16 residues. The germline V and J ends were trimmed by 2 bases and 8 bases, with 21 bases remaining between them. From germline, CDR1 is MNHEY and CDR2 SMNVEV (reference sequence).

This clonotype was observed a handful of times. The chain has TRBV9 and TRBJ2-3, with D unresolved. The CDR3 length is 14 residues. Trimming removed 4 bases from V and 2 bases from J, with 11 bases in between. Per germline, CDR1 SGDLS and CDR2 YYNGEE. The CDR3 DNA follows: TGTGCCAGCAGCAGGACCGAGTTCACAGATACGCAGTATTTT. Encoded protein: CASSRTEFTDTQYF. Filled out from reference TRBV9 and TRBJ2-3, the complete variable domain reads DSGVTQTPKHLITATGQRVTLRCSPRSGDLSVYWYQQSLDQGLQFLIQYYNGEERAKGNILERFSAQQFPDLHSELNLSSLELGDSALYFCASSRTEFTDTQYFGPGTRLTVL.

J is TRBJ1-1 and V is TRBV7-9; D remains unclear. Trimming stripped 7 bases from V and 7 bases from J, with 16 bases between. CDR3 length equals 13 residues. From germline, CDR1 is SEHNR and CDR2 FQNEAQ (reference sequence). CDR3 in amino acids: CASTSTSVSEAFF. The CDR3 DNA reads as TGTGCCAGCACTTCAACCAGCGTAAGTGAAGCTTTCTTT.

The table lists this clonotype with a count of one. In nucleotides, the CDR3 is TGTGCCAGCAGCTTAGACTATCTGGGGACAGAGACCCAGTACTTC. Its protein is CASSLDYLGTETQYF. The V gene is TRBV7-6, the J gene TRBJ2-5; D may correspond to TRBD1 or TRBD2 (5 bases each). The V end was cut by 1 base, the J end by 4 bases, with 13 bases between. Germline values: CDR1 SGHVS, CDR2 FNYEAQ. This CDR3 comprises 15 residues. Full variable domain (remainder filled in from reference TRBV7-6 and TRBJ2-5): GAGVSQSPRYKVTKRGQDVALRCDPISGHVSLYWYRQALGQGPEFLTYFNYEAQQDKSGLPNDRFSAERPEGSISTLTIQRTEQRDSAMYRCASSLDYLGTETQYFGPGTRLLVL.

This clonotype was observed at least ten times. The chain has TRBV6-2 or TRBV6-3 and TRBJ2-3; D is perhaps TRBD2 (6 bases). Germline CDR1 reads MNHEY; CDR2 reads SVGEGT. The CDR3 loop spans 16 amino acids. V shed 5 bases and J shed 0 bases, with 15 bases lying between them. CDR3 in DNA: TGTGCCAGCAGTATCTCCGGGACTGAGAGCACAGATACGCAGTATTTT. Protein: CASSISGTESTDTQYF.

This clonotype was found a few times. The chain joins TRBV3-1 to TRBJ1-1, with unresolved D. V was pared by 3 bases and J by 10 bases, with 24 bases between. Germline loops: CDR1 LGHDT, CDR2 YNNKEL (reference sequence). CDR3 length equals 16 residues. This CDR3 is CASSQDPSRVTRGAFF. The CDR3 DNA reads TGTGCCAGCAGCCAGGACCCCTCAAGGGTGACTCGGGGAGCTTTCTTT.

The J gene is TRBJ1-1, the V gene TRBV7-6; unclear D gene. CDR3 size: 16 residues. V was shortened by 2 bases and J by 1 base, with 14 bases between the two germline ends. The germline V gene encodes CDR1 SGHVS and CDR2 FNYEAQ. The CDR3 loop reads CASSLQRDSGNTEAFF. The CDR3 DNA is TGTGCCAGCAGCTTACAGAGAGATAGTGGGAACACTGAAGCTTTCTTT.

The J gene is TRBJ2-2, the V gene TRBV7-6; TRBD1 matches at 12 bases. This CDR3 comprises 15 residues. V lost 5 bases to trimming and J lost 5 bases; unmatched junction nucleotides: 3. The V gene's germline CDR1 is SGHVS and CDR2 FNYEAQ. The CDR3 reads CASSQGQGATGELFF. CDR3 in DNA: TGTGCCAGCAGCCAGGGACAGGGGGCGACCGGGGAGCTGTTTTTT.

This chain uses TRBV27 with TRBJ1-3; D gene uncertain. This CDR3 spans 15 amino acids. The germline CDR1 and CDR2 sequences are MNHEY and SMNVEV (reference sequence). Trimming removed 8 bases at V and 0 bases at J, with 14 bases between. In DNA form, the CDR3 reads TGTGCCAGCGCTCTCGACTCGAGCTCTGGAAACACCATATATTTT. Protein: CASALDSSSGNTIYF.

In this sample, this clonotype turned up a few times. The rearrangement uses TRBV6-1 and TRBJ2-3; no clear D gene. The CDR3 covers 15 residues. Per the germline V gene, CDR1 is MNHNS and CDR2 is SASEGT. Deletions cut 1 base from V and 1 base from J, with 9 bases between. In nucleotides, the CDR3 is TGTGCCAGCAGTGAAGGGGTTTCGGGCACAGATACGCAGTATTTT. It translates to CASSEGVSGTDTQYF.

The rearrangement joins TRBV28 to TRBJ1-6; the match to TRBD1 covers 7 bases. Trimming took 7 bases from V and 7 from J; bases not matched to a gene: 19. This CDR3 contains 18 residues. The germline V gene encodes CDR1 MDHEN and CDR2 SYDVKM. The CDR3: CASNSFLDGTVLNSPLHF. For the CDR3, the DNA is TGTGCCAGCAATTCATTTTTAGACGGGACAGTCCTAAATTCACCCCTCCACTTT.

This clonotype was counted only a few times. V gene TRBV6-1 combines with J gene TRBJ1-2; D gene unclear. Trimming took 1 base from V and 7 from J, leaving 16 bases between them. Germline V gene data show CDR1 as MNHNS and CDR2 as SASEGT. The CDR3 runs to 15 residues. The DNA for the CDR3 is TGTGCCAGCAGTGAAGGAATTTACGCGGGGAGTGGCTACACCTTC. Protein sequence: CASSEGIYAGSGYTF.

The genes are TRBV10-3 and TRBJ2-6; 7 nucleotides line up with TRBD2. Germline V gene lookup returns CDR1 ENHRY and CDR2 SYGVKD. The CDR3 totals 16 residues. V lost 7 bases and J lost 1; bases outside the gene matches: 7. The chain's CDR3 is CAITMGGDSGANVLTF. The DNA for the CDR3 is TGTGCCATCACCATGGGGGGGGATTCTGGGGCCAACGTCCTGACTTTC.

The chain employs TRBV7-9 and TRBJ2-7, with D possibly being TRBD1 or TRBD2 (5 bases each). V was shortened by 5 bases and J by 2 bases, with 16 bases between the two germline ends. CDR1 is SEHNR, CDR2 FQNEAQ, per germline (reference sequence). This CDR3 is 15 amino acids long. The CDR3 nucleotides are TGTGCCAGCAGCCCCCCCGGGACGCCTACCTACGAGCAGTACTTC. It translates to CASSPPGTPTYEQYF.